Listed below are T cell receptor beta chains from one sample, sequenced in a study of blood T cell repertoires in COVID-19. Clones were read by immunoSEQ multiplex PCR, and TCRdb kept only the in-frame ones, dropping some. The table has about 83,000 clones, more than 70% seen once; the top ten hold roughly 8%. Input material: peripheral blood. These receptors were taken from a man aged 45-65 years with active COVID-19. The CDR3 runs from the conserved cysteine through the conserved F or W. D genes are given only for firm matches. Expanded clones are given a class, and other clones once, few, many or no size at all.

d_gene | len | abundance | j_gene | v_gene | CDR3nt | CDR3aa
TRBD2 | 17 | NA | TRBJ2-7 | TRBV19 | TGTGCCAGTGCGGTGGGGACTAGCGGGTCGAGCTCCTACGAGCAGTACTTC | CASAVGTSGSSSYEQYF
NA | 19 | NA | TRBJ2-5 | TRBV21-1 | TGTGCCAGCAGCACACCAGATGTGACAGGGGGAGACGTCTGGGAGACCCAGTACTTC | CASSTPDVTGGDVWETQYF
NA | 13 | NA | TRBJ1-1 | TRBV27 | TGTGCCAGCAGTTTGTATCGGCAGACAAGGGCTTTCTTT | CASSLYRQTRAFF
TRBD2 | 16 | NA | TRBJ2-3 | TRBV30 | TGTGCCTGGAGTGAGGGATTTAGCGGGAGGAGAGATACGCAGTATTTT | CAWSEGFSGRRDTQYF
TRBD2 | 15 | NA | TRBJ2-2 | TRBV5-1 | TGCGCCAGCAGCTTGCCGGGAGGGAACACCGGGGAGCTGTTTTTT | CASSLPGGNTGELFF
NA | 14 | NA | TRBJ1-4 | TRBV5-4 | TGTGCCACACGGACGACGGGAGGGGATGAAAAACTGTTTTTT | CATRTTGGDEKLFF
TRBD1 | 15 | NA | TRBJ1-6 | TRBV9 | TGTGCCAGCAGCGTAGCAGGGGGCGGTAATTCACCCCTCCACTTT | CASSVAGGGNSPLHF
NA | 17 | NA | TRBJ1-5 | TRBV4-1 | TGCGCCAGCAGCCAAGCCCTCGGGACAAACAGCAATCAGCCCCAGCATTTT | CASSQALGTNSNQPQHF
NA | 13 | NA | TRBJ2-1 | TRBV11-3 | TGTGCCAGCAGCTTAGGCACAGTCGATGAGCAGTTCTTC | CASSLGTVDEQFF
NA | 14 | once | TRBJ2-2 | TRBV4-3 | TGCGCCAGCAGCCACGCGGGGAACACCGGGGAGCTGTTTTTT | CASSHAGNTGELFF
TRBD1 | 13 | once | TRBJ1-4 | TRBV7-6 | TGTGCCAGCAGCTTGGGACAGGCCGCAAAACTGTTTTTT | CASSLGQAAKLFF
TRBD1 | 18 | NA | TRBJ1-6 | TRBV14 | TGTGCCAGCAGCCAAGGCTTTTACATCGGACAGGCAAATTCACCCCTCCACTTT | CASSQGFYIGQANSPLHF
NA | 17 | once | TRBJ1-6 | TRBV7-2 | TGTGCCAGCAGCTTCCCTCGAGGGAATCCAGATAATTCACCCCTCCACTTT | CASSFPRGNPDNSPLHF
TRBD1 | 12 | once | TRBJ2-7 | TRBV11-1 | TGTGCCAGCAGCGCCGACAGGGGAGAGCAGTACTTC | CASSADRGEQYF
NA | 15 | NA | TRBJ2-7 | TRBV28 | TGTGCCAGCAGGGACAGCTTGGGATACGGCTACGAGCAGTACTTC | CASRDSLGYGYEQYF
NA | 12 | NA | TRBJ2-5 | TRBV3-1/TRBV3-2 | TGTGCCAGCCTGGACGGGGTCGAGACCCAGTACTTC | CASLDGVETQYF
TRBD2 | 16 | NA | TRBJ2-1 | TRBV7-9 | TGTGCCAGCAGCTTAACTAGCGGGAGGGATTACAATGAGCAGTTCTTC | CASSLTSGRDYNEQFF
TRBD1 | 18 | NA | TRBJ2-1 | TRBV24-1 | TGTGCCACCAGTGACCCAAGTTCACCGGGACAGATTTACAATGAGCAGTTCTTC | CATSDPSSPGQIYNEQFF
NA | 12 | NA | TRBJ1-2 | TRBV19 | TGTGCCAGTAGTCGCGTTATCTATGGCTACACCTTC | CASSRVIYGYTF
NA | 16 | NA | TRBJ2-3 | TRBV9 | TGTGCCAGCAGCCAAAGGGCGGGTTCAGGCACAGATACGCAGTATTTT | CASSQRAGSGTDTQYF
TRBD1 | 15 | NA | TRBJ1-2 | TRBV4-1 | TGCGCCAGCAGCCAAGAGGGACAGGGTAACTATGGCTACACCTTC | CASSQEGQGNYGYTF
TRBD1 | 13 | few | TRBJ2-7 | TRBV7-9 | TGTGCCAGCAGCCACGGACAGGGCTACGAGCAGTACTTC | CASSHGQGYEQYF
NA | 12 | NA | TRBJ2-3 | TRBV30 | TGTGCCTGGAGTCCCCGAGCAGATACGCAGTATTTT | CAWSPRADTQYF
NA | 16 | NA | TRBJ1-2 | TRBV7-2 | TGTGCCAGCAGCTTATCTTCTGGGGCGGTGAACTATGGCTACACCTTC | CASSLSSGAVNYGYTF
TRBD2 | 18 | NA | TRBJ2-1 | TRBV6-2/TRBV6-3 | TGTGCCAGCAGTTACCAGAAATTCGGGACTAGCGGGGGCAATGAGCAGTTCTTC | CASSYQKFGTSGGNEQFF
NA | 15 | NA | TRBJ2-7 | TRBV6-5 | TGTGCCAGCAGTCGAACAGGGAAGAAGGCTTACGAGCAGTACTTC | CASSRTGKKAYEQYF
NA | 15 | few | TRBJ1-4 | TRBV24-1 | TGTGCCACCAGCGATGGTGGGGAGGGGAATGAAAAACTGTTTTTT | CATSDGGEGNEKLFF
TRBD2 | 16 | NA | TRBJ2-7 | TRBV15 | TGTGCCACCAGCAGCCAATGGACTAGCGGGGGGTTCGAGCAGTACTTC | CATSSQWTSGGFEQYF
TRBD1 | 13 | NA | TRBJ2-2 | TRBV2 | TGTGCCAGCAGGGGACAGATCACCGGGGAGCTGTTTTTT | CASRGQITGELFF
NA | 15 | NA | TRBJ2-5 | TRBV7-3 | TGTGCCAGCAGCTTAATGGCAGGCCTCCAAGAGACCCAGTACTTC | CASSLMAGLQETQYF
TRBD2 | 15 | NA | TRBJ2-3 | TRBV28 | TGTGCCAGTCAGGGGTCCGGGACTAGGACAGATACGCAGTATTTT | CASQGSGTRTDTQYF
NA | 13 | few | TRBJ2-7 | TRBV5-4 | TGTGCCAGCAGCTTGAAAGGGGTGGACGAGCAGTACTTC | CASSLKGVDEQYF
NA | 15 | once | TRBJ2-1 | TRBV19 | TGTGCCAGTAGTAGGGGGGGGCTCGACTACAATGAGCAGTTCTTC | CASSRGGLDYNEQFF
NA | 12 | NA | TRBJ2-3 | TRBV18 | TGTGCCAGCTCACTAGGGGTAGATACGCAGTATTTT | CASSLGVDTQYF
NA | 17 | NA | TRBJ1-2 | TRBV4-2 | TGTGCCAGCAGCCAAGATACAGGAGTCCTGATTTCCTATGGCTACACCTTC | CASSQDTGVLISYGYTF
TRBD1 | 16 | few | TRBJ2-4 | TRBV5-6 | TGTGCCAGCAGCCTCCCGACAGGGTTGGCCAAAAACATTCAGTACTTC | CASSLPTGLAKNIQYF
NA | 14 | NA | TRBJ2-7 | TRBV2 | TGTGCCAGCAGTGTATCGACAGAGTCCTACGAGCAGTACTTC | CASSVSTESYEQYF
NA | 11 | NA | TRBJ2-3 | TRBV20-1 | TGCAGTGTTCATAAGCGGGATACGCAGTATTTT | CSVHKRDTQYF
NA | 16 | NA | TRBJ1-4 | TRBV7-9 | TGTGCCAGCAGCTTAGTCCGGGATCCAACTAATGAAAAACTGTTTTTT | CASSLVRDPTNEKLFF
NA | 16 | once | TRBJ2-5 | TRBV6-1 | TGTGCCAGCACTGACAGGGTCGGGGGATTCCAAGAGACCCAGTACTTC | CASTDRVGGFQETQYF
NA | 15 | NA | TRBJ1-1 | TRBV4-2 | TGTGCCAGCAGCCAAGGGCCAGGCAAGCACACTGAAGCTTTCTTT | CASSQGPGKHTEAFF
NA | 17 | NA | TRBJ1-2 | TRBV4-1 | TGCGCCAGCAGCCAAGATGCGGGGGGCCCGACTCCTTATGGCTACACCTTC | CASSQDAGGPTPYGYTF
NA | 14 | NA | TRBJ1-1 | TRBV7-9 | TGTGCCAGCAGCAACCAGGGGATGAACACTGAAGCTTTCTTT | CASSNQGMNTEAFF
NA | 14 | NA | TRBJ2-5 | TRBV7-2 | TGTGCCAGCAGCTACTCCGGGACATTGGAGACCCAGTACTTC | CASSYSGTLETQYF
TRBD1 | 16 | NA | TRBJ2-4 | TRBV19 | TGTGCCAGTAGAAACCGGGACAGGGGGGCCAAAAACATTCAGTACTTC | CASRNRDRGAKNIQYF
TRBD1 | 16 | NA | TRBJ2-7 | TRBV7-2 | TGTGCCAGCAGCTCCCCGAGGAAGACAGGGGACTACGAGCAGTACTTC | CASSSPRKTGDYEQYF
NA | 11 | NA | TRBJ1-1 | TRBV7-9 | TGTGCCAGCAGCTTCCCCCCGGGAGCTTTCTTT | CASSFPPGAFF
NA | 14 | NA | TRBJ2-7 | TRBV6-5 | TGTGCCAGCAGTAGGGTAGATACAGGGTTCGAGCAGTACTTC | CASSRVDTGFEQYF
NA | 14 | NA | TRBJ1-4 | TRBV5-1 | TGCGCCAGCAGCTTGGCAGGGGATAGTGAAAAACTGTTTTTT | CASSLAGDSEKLFF
TRBD2 | 18 | NA | TRBJ2-2 | TRBV11-2 | TGTGCCAGCAGCTTAGTGGTCGGTTCGGGAGGGAACACCGGGGAGCTGTTTTTT | CASSLVVGSGGNTGELFF
TRBD2 | 14 | NA | TRBJ2-5 | TRBV5-1 | TGCGCCAGCAGCCCTACCGGGGAGGGGGAGACCCAGTACTTC | CASSPTGEGETQYF
TRBD2 | 17 | NA | TRBJ2-1 | TRBV5-1 | TGCGCCAGCAGCTCCCTCCCCACTAGCGGGAGGGCCCATGAGCAGTTCTTC | CASSSLPTSGRAHEQFF
NA | 16 | once | TRBJ2-5 | TRBV4-1 | TGCGCCAGCAGCCAAGTATCAGGGCAGCGACAAGAGACCCAGTACTTC | CASSQVSGQRQETQYF